A single sample is the source of the 19 T cell receptor beta chains below, sequenced in a study of shared clonotypes between healthy human individuals. Measured with immunoSEQ multiplex PCR; TCRdb has only the in-frame clones, and not every one. The table lists around 980,000 clones, approximately 80% of them singletons, with roughly 0.57% in the top ten. Input material: memory CD4+ T cells from PBMCs. Subset reported: CD45RA-negative fraction. All receptors derive from a man between 18 and 35 years old in good health. Some clones in this sample may be carry-over from other donors' samples.

V is TRBV29-1 and J is TRBJ2-1, with TRBD2 identical over 11 bases. The length of the CDR3 is 14 residues. Germline values: CDR1 SQVTM, CDR2 ANQGSEA. V shed 8 bases and J 12 bases; nucleotides not matched to a gene: 15. CDR3 nucleotide sequence: TGCAGCTTCTCAACTAGCGGGGGCTCACCTGGGCAGTTCTTC. It specifies CSFSTSGGSPGQFF.

V is TRBV23-1 and J is TRBJ2-1; D perhaps matches TRBD1 (6 bases). TRBV23-1 is an ORF, with its function uncertain. The ends were cut back, 3 bases at V and 0 bases at J, with 30 bases in the middle. The CDR3 is 22 amino acids. The CDR3 region has the DNA TGCGCCAGCAGTCAGAGGAAGCCCACAATTTTCCGGGACAAGAGCTCCTACAATGAGCAGTTCTTC. The encoded protein is CASSQRKPTIFRDKSSYNEQFF.

The V call is TRBV7-7, the J call TRBJ2-2, with TRBD1 matching over 7 bases. The ends lost 5 bases at V and 6 bases at J; junction bases unmatched: 6. The CDR3 spans 14 residues. The V gene's germline CDR1 is SSHAT and CDR2 FNYEAQ (reference sequence). Here the CDR3 DNA reads TGTGCCAGCAGCAAAACAGGGGAAGCCGGGGAGCTGTTTTTT. As protein: CASSKTGEAGELFF.

Remarks on this clone: Other DNA sequences from this sample encode an identical CDR3 as well. The chain employs TRBV30 and TRBJ2-3; D gene uncertain. Germline V gene sequence: CDR1 GTSNPN, CDR2 SVGIG (reference sequence). V lost 0 bases and J 6 bases, leaving 7 bases between the germline ends. The CDR3 extends over 12 amino acids. CDR3 loop: CAWSVVGDTQYF. In nucleotides, the CDR3 is TGTGCCTGGAGTGTGGTGGGGGATACGCAGTATTTT.

CDR3 sequence: CAWSPQNGLDQPQHF. Written as DNA, the CDR3 is TGTGCCTGGAGCCCGCAAAATGGACTGGATCAGCCCCAGCATTTT. The chain combines TRBV30 with TRBJ1-5; no clear D. V gave up 3 bases and J gave up 5 bases, with 17 bases separating them. CDR3 size: 15 residues. Germline-derived CDR1 and CDR2 are GTSNPN and SVGIG (reference sequence).

This sequence joins TRBV19 and TRBJ2-7; no clear D. Germline CDR1 LNHDA, CDR2 SQIVND (reference sequence). The CDR3 contains 14 residues. Trimming left V 5 bases short and J 1 base short, with 12 bases between. In DNA, the CDR3 is TGTGCCAGTAGTCGGCGACAAGGTTCCTACGAGCAGTACTTC. Its protein product is CASSRRQGSYEQYF.

In regard to this clone: This CDR3 is also generated by other DNA sequences in the sample. The genes are TRBV6-5 and TRBJ1-1; D uncertain. Trimming cost V 2 bases and J 5 bases, with 9 bases left between them. The germline V gene encodes CDR1 MNHEY and CDR2 SVGAGI. The CDR3 has 13 amino acids. For the CDR3, the DNA is TGTGCCAGCAGTTACCGTGGCGGGACTGAAGCTTTCTTT. It yields the protein CASSYRGGTEAFF.

The chain has TRBV5-1 and TRBJ1-5, with 7 bases aligning to TRBD1. Per germline, CDR1 SGHRS and CDR2 YFSETQ. This CDR3 has 14 amino acids. Germline trimming cut 3 bases from V and 6 bases from J; bases unmatched to any gene: 6. CDR3 coding DNA: TGCGCCAGCAGCTCCGGACAGGCGGGTCAGCCCCAGCATTTT. It codes for CASSSGQAGQPQHF.

The CDR3 sequence: CASSWTSSTDTQYF. The CDR3, as DNA: TGTGCCAGCAGCTGGACTAGCTCCACAGATACGCAGTATTTT. This chain joins TRBV11-1 and TRBJ2-3; TRBD2 matches at 8 bases. Germline V gene lookup returns CDR1 SGHAT and CDR2 FQDESV (reference sequence). The V gene end was trimmed by 4 bases and the J gene end by 2 bases; junction bases not matched to a gene: 2. The CDR3 contains 14 residues.

The V call is TRBV7-2, the J call TRBJ2-7; tentatively, D is TRBD2 (6 bases). The CDR3 length is 16 residues. Germline V gives CDR1 SGHTA, CDR2 FQGNSA. The V gene lost 0 bases and the J gene lost 5 bases, with 17 bases spanning the gap. Here the CDR3 reads CASSLASVYGGNEQYF. The CDR3 DNA follows: TGTGCCAGCAGCTTAGCTTCTGTGTACGGAGGGAACGAGCAGTACTTC.

The rearrangement joins TRBV28 to TRBJ2-7; 9 bases fit TRBD1. From germline, CDR1 is MDHEN and CDR2 SYDVKM. The CDR3 spans 15 residues. V was pared by 6 bases and J by 3 bases, with 9 bases of the junction left unmatched. CDR3 residues: CASSPGQGRFYEQYF. In nucleotides, the CDR3 is TGTGCCAGCAGCCCCGGACAGGGGAGGTTCTACGAGCAGTACTTC.

This clone was observed a handful of times. The chain uses TRBV5-1 and TRBJ1-1; D unclear. The V end was cut by 0 bases, the J end by 5 bases, with 14 bases between. The germline V gene encodes CDR1 SGHRS and CDR2 YFSETQ. The CDR3 contains 15 residues. The CDR3 DNA reads TGCGCCAGCAGCTTGGTGCCGACAACGGCGACTGAAGCTTTCTTT. Translation gives CASSLVPTTATEAFF.

This clone was detected many times. The chain recombines TRBV6-1 with TRBJ1-1; D gene unclear. V shed 3 bases and J shed 0 bases, with 2 bases lying between them. From germline, CDR1 is MNHNS and CDR2 SASEGT. The CDR3 has 12 residues. This CDR3 reads CASSDLNTEAFF. The DNA of the CDR3 is TGTGCCAGCAGTGACCTGAACACTGAAGCTTTCTTT.

V and J are TRBV7-9 and TRBJ1-4, with a tentative D call TRBD1 (6 bases). The CDR3 covers 15 residues. The germline V and J ends were trimmed by 2 bases and 5 bases, with 12 bases remaining between them. Germline V gene data show CDR1 as SEHNR and CDR2 as FQNEAQ (reference sequence). CDR3: CASSLYGTLNEKLFF. Here the CDR3 DNA reads TGTGCCAGCAGCTTATATGGGACATTGAATGAAAAACTGTTTTTT.

This sequence joins TRBV7-9 and TRBJ2-7; no clear D gene. V dropped 1 base and J dropped 2 bases, with 9 bases sitting between them. Germline CDR1 is SEHNR and CDR2 is FQNEAQ (reference sequence). This CDR3 is 14 amino acids long. In nucleotides, the CDR3 is TGTGCCAGCAGCTTAGGGTGGGGTCCCTACGAGCAGTACTTC. The encoded protein is CASSLGWGPYEQYF.

This clone was seen a few times. The chain uses TRBV28 and TRBJ2-7; the D is unclear. Per the germline V gene, CDR1 is MDHEN and CDR2 is SYDVKM. V lost 5 bases and J 2 bases, leaving 13 bases between the germline ends. CDR3 size: 14 residues. Written as DNA, the CDR3 is TGTGCCAGCAGTATCTACACTGGAACCTACGAGCAGTACTTC. The encoded protein is CASSIYTGTYEQYF.

The chain uses TRBV6-5 and TRBJ1-4; 7 bases align to TRBD1. The CDR3 is made up of 14 amino acids. Germline V gene lookup returns CDR1 MNHEY and CDR2 SVGAGI. J gave up 2 bases and V 7 bases, and 4 bases lay outside the gene matches. The CDR3 nucleotides are TGTGCCAGCAACCCGGGACAGACTAATGAAAAACTGTTTTTT. As protein: CASNPGQTNEKLFF.

This clone appeared a few times. The chain couples TRBV11-1 to TRBJ2-1; the D is unclear. The V and J ends lost 6 bases and 5 bases respectively, with 14 bases between them. CDR1 is SGHAT and CDR2 is FQDESV in the germline V gene (reference sequence). The CDR3 runs 14 residues. In DNA, the CDR3 is TGTGCCAGCAGTCCCGGCTTTTATCACAATGAGCAGTTCTTC. It specifies CASSPGFYHNEQFF.

This chain joins TRBV7-3 and TRBJ1-3; no firm D call. The CDR3 covers 13 residues. Trimming shortened V by 5 bases and J by 4 bases, and 9 bases separated the two germline ends. The V gene's germline CDR1 is SGHTA and CDR2 FQGTGA. DNA for the CDR3: TGTGCCAGCAGCCCCCCATCCGGAAACACCATATATTTT. It specifies CASSPPSGNTIYF.